Following are 21 T cell receptor beta chains from one sample sequenced in a study of vaccination and CD4 T cells after COVID-19. Sequencing of the DNA from cultured CD4+ T cells was carried out with the Oncomine TCR Beta short-read assay. TCRdb ran MiXCR on the PCR reads and lists one entry per CDR3 protein. The sample comprises some 7,700 distinct CDR3 sequences, over 20% of which are singletons, and roughly 9.5% rests with the top ten. What these receptors recognize is not known. Treatment specified: roughly 10-day PBMC culture with coronavirus spike peptide pools or control peptides (ViraFEST assay). Sequencing was performed on CD4+ T cells from blood, cultured in vitro, taken after SARS-CoV-2 vaccination. Every receptor here comes from a human donor who had recovered from COVID-19.

The chain links TRBV19 to TRBJ2-1; D may be TRBD2 (6 bases). CDR3 length equals 15 residues. Germline assignment: CDR1 LNHDA and CDR2 SQIVND (reference sequence). Trimming took off 3 bases at V and 2 bases at J, with 11 bases between the two ends. The CDR3 here is CASSIGEATYNEQFF. The CDR3 DNA follows: TGTGCCAGTAGTATTGGGGAGGCGACCTACAATGAGCAGTTCTTC.

The CDR3 spells CASSLSQSTDTQYF. The CDR3 region has the DNA TGTGCCAGCAGCTTAAGTCAGAGCACAGATACGCAGTATTTT. The rearrangement uses TRBV11-2 and TRBJ2-3; D remains unclear. Trimming took off 2 bases at V and 0 bases at J, with 6 bases between the two ends. CDR1 and CDR2 from the germline V gene are SGHAT and FQNNGV. CDR3 size: 14 residues.

This clonotype was observed a handful of times. The chain carries TRBV28 and TRBJ2-2; no firm D call. V was cut by 10 bases and J by 4 bases, with 19 bases left in between. This CDR3 is 15 amino acids long. The germline gives CDR1 MDHEN, CDR2 SYDVKM. This CDR3 reads CATRTFPGGTGELFF. CDR3 coding DNA: TGTGCCACGAGGACGTTCCCCGGTGGCACCGGGGAGCTGTTTTTT.

This clonotype has more than one count but fewer than ten. The chain recombines TRBV28 with TRBJ2-1; 7 bases are a match to TRBD2. Germline loops: CDR1 MDHEN, CDR2 SYDVKM. J lost 6 bases, V lost 11 bases, and 10 bases had no gene match. CDR3 size: 13 residues. The CDR3 DNA sequence: TGTGCCCTAACACGGGGCGGGAGCAATGAGCAGTTCTTC. Translation: CALTRGGSNEQFF. Full variable domain (rest looked up from reference TRBV28 and TRBJ2-1): DVKVTQSSRYLVKRTGEKVFLECVQDMDHENMFWYRQDPGLGLRLIYFSYDVKMKEKGDIPEGYSVSREKKERFSLILESASTNQTSMYLCALTRGGSNEQFFGPGTRLTVL.

This clonotype occurred a few times. The gene calls are TRBV4-2 and TRBJ2-7; TRBD2 matches at 11 bases. Germline V gene data show CDR1 as LGHNA and CDR2 as YNFKEQ. J gave up 3 bases and V 4 bases, and 8 bases lay outside the gene matches. The CDR3 length is 16 residues. The CDR3 DNA follows: TGTGCCAGCAGCCCGTTAATTGGGACTAGCGGCTACGAGCAGTACTTC. It is translated as CASSPLIGTSGYEQYF.

This clonotype was found a few times. V and J are TRBV7-8 and TRBJ2-1; D not resolved. The V end was cut by 0 bases, the J end by 2 bases, with 11 bases between. Germline lookup yields CDR1 SGHVS and CDR2 FQNEAQ. The CDR3 is 16 residues long. The CDR3 sequence: CASSLARVRTYNEQFF. DNA of the CDR3: TGTGCCAGCAGCTTAGCCCGGGTACGGACCTACAATGAGCAGTTCTTC. Variable domain in full (rest from reference TRBV7-8 and TRBJ2-1): GAGVSQSPRYKVAKRGQDVALRCDPISGHVSLFWYQQALGQGPEFLTYFQNEAQLDKSGLPSDRFFAERPEGSVSTLKIQRTQQEDSAVYLCASSLARVRTYNEQFFGPGTRLTVL.

The J gene is TRBJ1-2, the V gene TRBV11-2; D is ambiguous. The CDR3 is made up of 13 amino acids. V lost 6 bases and J 3 bases, leaving 11 bases between the germline ends. Germline CDR1 is SGHAT and CDR2 is FQNNGV. Here the CDR3 reads CASSLTVYYGYTF. The CDR3 DNA follows: TGTGCCAGCAGTTTGACGGTCTACTATGGCTACACCTTC.

This clonotype has just a few counts. The chain uses TRBV6-2 or TRBV6-3 and TRBJ1-2; D is undetermined. The CDR3 totals 11 residues. Germline loops: CDR1 MNHEY, CDR2 SVGEGT. V gave up 6 bases and J gave up 4 bases, with 6 bases separating them. CDR3 sequence reads: CASSLLYGYTF. The DNA of the CDR3 is TGTGCCAGCAGCCTCCTCTATGGCTACACCTTC.

This clonotype was recorded at least ten times. The chain joins TRBV19 to TRBJ2-5; D may correspond to TRBD1 or TRBD2 (5 bases each). The CDR3 contains 14 residues. V was clipped by 10 bases and J by 7 bases, with 22 bases between them. The germline gives CDR1 LNHDA, CDR2 SQIVND (reference sequence). In DNA, the CDR3 is TGTGCCACCAGCCGCGAGAGGGGCGGACGGACCCAGTACTTC. As protein: CATSRERGGRTQYF. Full variable domain (rest looked up from reference TRBV19 and TRBJ2-5): DGGITQSPKYLFRKEGQNVTLSCEQNLNHDAMYWYRQDPGQGLRLIYYSQIVNDFQKGDIAEGYSVSREKKESFPLTVTSAQKNPTAFYLCATSRERGGRTQYFGPGTRLLVL.

The chain uses TRBV20-1 and TRBJ2-2; the D is unclear. The germline V gene encodes CDR1 DFQATT and CDR2 SNEGSKA (reference sequence). The CDR3 has 14 residues. The ends were cut back, 4 bases at V and 3 bases at J, with 12 bases in the middle. The CDR3 sequence is CSAIDTIYTGELFF. The CDR3 bases are TGCAGTGCTATCGACACCATATACACCGGGGAGCTGTTTTTT.

This clonotype was detected ten times or more. The chain couples TRBV7-2 to TRBJ2-2; no definite D call. Germline V lookup: CDR1 SGHTA, CDR2 FQGNSA. There are 14 residues in the CDR3. The V gene lost 1 base and the J gene lost 6 bases, with 9 bases spanning the gap. CDR3 in amino acids: CASSLVNTAGELFF. CDR3 nucleotide sequence: TGTGCCAGCAGCTTAGTTAATACCGCCGGGGAGCTGTTTTTT. The variable domain in full, with the rest retrieved from reference TRBV7-2 and TRBJ2-2, is GAGVSQSPSNKVTEKGKDVELRCDPISGHTALYWYRQSLGQGLEFLIYFQGNSAPDKSGLPSDRFSAERTGGSVSTLTIQRTQQEDSAVYLCASSLVNTAGELFFGEGSRLTVL.

V usage is TRBV19 and J usage is TRBJ1-2; weak D call: TRBD1 (5 bases). V was cut by 7 bases and J by 8 bases, with 11 bases left in between. The CDR3 totals 11 residues. Germline lookup yields CDR1 LNHDA and CDR2 SQIVND (reference sequence). The CDR3 DNA reads TGTGCCAGTAAAGGGGATGGGGGCTACACCTTC. It yields the protein CASKGDGGYTF.

V usage is TRBV6-4 and J usage is TRBJ2-1, with D unclear. Trimming left V 2 bases short and J 4 bases short, with 3 bases between. CDR3 length equals 12 residues. Germline V gene sequence: CDR1 MRHNA, CDR2 SNTAGT. CDR3 nucleotide sequence: TGTGCCAGCAGTGACAATTACAATGAGCAGTTCTTC. Protein product: CASSDNYNEQFF.

By proportion, this clonotype is medium-sized. The chain's CDR3 is CASSPRGASGDQETQYF. The CDR3 region has the DNA TGTGCCAGCAGCCCCAGGGGGGCTAGCGGGGACCAAGAGACCCAGTACTTC. This sequence joins TRBV7-2 and TRBJ2-5; 9 bases fit TRBD2. Per the germline V gene, CDR1 is SGHTA and CDR2 is FQGNSA. CDR3 length: 17 amino acids. V lost 5 bases to trimming and J lost 0 bases; unmatched junction nucleotides: 10.

In this sample, this clonotype is medium-sized (0.01 to 0.1%). The V gene is TRBV20-1, the J gene TRBJ2-7; TRBD1 is a possible D gene (6 bases). Germline CDR1 and CDR2: DFQATT and SNEGSKA (reference sequence). The CDR3 has 13 amino acids. Trimming pared 6 bases from V and 0 bases from J, leaving 12 bases between. The CDR3 region is CSATTGSSYEQYF. CDR3 bases: TGCAGTGCAACGACAGGCAGCTCCTACGAGCAGTACTTC.

Relative to its sample, this clonotype is medium-sized. The DNA of the CDR3 is TGTGCCAGCAGCTTAGTCGGGGGAGGGGAGTACTTC. Translated, it gives CASSLVGGGEYF. This chain joins TRBV7-9 and TRBJ2-7; TRBD2 agrees at 7 bases. Trimming at V came to 1 base and at J to 11 bases, leaving 5 bases not matched to a gene. The CDR3 runs 12 residues. The germline gives CDR1 SEHNR, CDR2 FQNEAQ (reference sequence).

The chain links TRBV7-6 to TRBJ1-2, with D perhaps matching TRBD1 (6 bases). Germline values: CDR1 SGHVS, CDR2 FNYEAQ. The CDR3 has 14 residues. V was pared by 5 bases and J by 7 bases, with 17 bases between. The CDR3 region is CASSPGQNYVGYTF. The DNA for the CDR3 is TGTGCCAGCAGCCCTGGACAGAACTATGTTGGCTACACCTTC.

The chain joins TRBV6-5 to TRBJ1-2; no firm D call. V lost 0 bases to trimming and J lost 4 bases, with 9 bases between them. The germline V gene encodes CDR1 MNHEY and CDR2 SVGAGI. This CDR3 region has 14 residues. CDR3 nucleotide sequence: TGTGCCAGCAGTTACTCAGGGTCCGTCTATGGCTACACCTTC. Its protein is CASSYSGSVYGYTF.

This clonotype turned up a few times. At one of its ends the junction is not consistent with the germline gene, which may arise from a read error. The V gene is TRBV10-3, the J gene TRBJ2-3; D call uncertain. Germline loops: CDR1 ENHRY, CDR2 SYGVKD. This CDR3 is built from 14 residues. The CDR3 DNA sequence: TGTGCCATCAGTGAGTCCCTTAGCAGAGATACGCAGTATTTT. It specifies CAISESLSRDTQYF.

The chain joins TRBV10-3 to TRBJ2-1, with TRBD1 matching over 11 bases. The CDR3 runs 15 residues. J was trimmed by 5 bases and V by 6 bases; bases with no gene match: 6. Germline-derived CDR1 and CDR2 are ENHRY and SYGVKD. CDR3 DNA sequence: TGTGCCATCAGAGGAGGACAGGGGGCTAACAATGAGCAGTTCTTC. This encodes CAIRGGQGANNEQFF.

This clonotype was picked up a small number of times. The rearrangement uses TRBV12-3 or TRBV12-4 and TRBJ2-1; 9 nucleotides align to TRBD2. This CDR3 has 15 amino acids. With V trimmed by 0 bases and J by 7 bases, 4 bases remained unmatched. CDR3 amino acids: CASSLAGTSLNEQFF. The CDR3 nucleotides are TGTGCCAGCAGTTTAGCCGGGACTAGCCTTAATGAGCAGTTCTTC.